This T cell receptor beta chain appears in the sequencing data of a study of glioma-infiltrating T cells. The germline V gene encodes CDR1 MNHEY and CDR2 SMNVEV (reference sequence). The V end lost 2 bases, the J end lost 4 bases, and 8 bases lay between the germline ends. This CDR3 contains 13 residues. This clonotype was observed a handful of times. Its antigen remains unidentified. Using RNA template, CDR3s of TCR alpha and beta were amplified with iRepertoire arm-PCR. Input was roughly 95-450 ng of tissue mRNA or PBMC total RNA. Each CDR3 protein gets one entry after TCRdb re-called the multiplex PCR reads with MiXCR. The sample lists over 15,000 distinct CDR3 sequences, over 45% occurring once. Whole-study findings and limits: Only very few CDR3 sequences appeared in both tissue and blood. Tissue-blood divergence was below expectation in non-neoplastic patients, above in gliomas.

Sequenced material: glioma tissue, nonneoplastic brain tissue, or PBMCs (not recorded which). The rearrangement links TRBV27 to TRBJ1-1, with unresolved D. This clonotype was obtained from a human donor with low-grade glioma or glioblastoma, undergoing nonglioma brain surgery, or in good health (not recorded which). Here the CDR3 DNA reads TGTGCCAGCAGTTTAAGGTGGGGCACTGAAGCTTTCTTT. Residues: CASSLRWGTEAFF.